Listed below are T cell receptor beta chains from one sample, sequenced in a study of blood T cell repertoires in COVID-19. The repertoire was sequenced with immunoSEQ multiplex PCR; TCRdb's copy has only in-frame clones and lacks some. The sample contains around 68,000 clones, around 90% of which appear only once. The sample consisted of peripheral blood. These receptor sequences come from a woman aged 45-59 years with acute or convalescent COVID-19. Each CDR3 is given with its conserved first and last residue. The order of the fields is CDR3 protein, CDR3 DNA, J gene, V gene, D gene, clone size. A D gene is named only where the DNA matches it firmly. The size entry is marked missing in some rows and otherwise reads once, few, many or a size class.

CDR3aa: CASSLSVFQVSNEQFF; CDR3nt: TGCGCCAGCAGCTTGTCCGTCTTCCAGGTCAGCAATGAGCAGTTCTTC; j_gene: TRBJ2-1; v_gene: TRBV5-1; d_gene: .; abundance: .
CDR3aa: CSVLILYEQYF; CDR3nt: TGCAGCGTATTAATACTTTACGAGCAGTACTTC; j_gene: TRBJ2-7; v_gene: TRBV29-1; d_gene: .; abundance: once
CDR3aa: CASSGVSWAEAKNIQYF; CDR3nt: TGTGCCAGCAGTGGGGTTTCGTGGGCAGAAGCCAAAAACATTCAGTACTTC; j_gene: TRBJ2-4; v_gene: TRBV2; d_gene: .; abundance: .
CDR3aa: CASSRESYGYTF; CDR3nt: TGTGCCAGCAGCCGGGAGAGCTATGGCTACACCTTC; j_gene: TRBJ1-2; v_gene: TRBV25-1; d_gene: .; abundance: .
CDR3aa: CASSYSGQGKPQHF; CDR3nt: TGTGCCAGCAGCTACTCTGGACAGGGTAAGCCCCAGCATTTT; j_gene: TRBJ1-5; v_gene: TRBV28; d_gene: TRBD1; abundance: .
CDR3aa: CASSGWGHSNYSGNTIYF; CDR3nt: TGTGCCAGCAGTGGGTGGGGACATTCCAATTACTCTGGAAACACCATATATTTT; j_gene: TRBJ1-3; v_gene: TRBV28; d_gene: .; abundance: .
CDR3aa: CASSQDRQVAYNEQFF; CDR3nt: TGCGCCAGCAGCCAAGATCGTCAGGTTGCCTACAATGAGCAGTTCTTC; j_gene: TRBJ2-1; v_gene: TRBV4-3; d_gene: .; abundance: .
CDR3aa: CASSPGQGHQPQHF; CDR3nt: TGTGCCAGCTCACCGGGACAGGGACATCAGCCCCAGCATTTT; j_gene: TRBJ1-5; v_gene: TRBV18; d_gene: TRBD1; abundance: .
CDR3aa: CASSRSGQGSYEQYF; CDR3nt: TGCGCCAGCAGCCGATCGGGACAGGGATCTTACGAGCAGTACTTC; j_gene: TRBJ2-7; v_gene: TRBV5-1; d_gene: TRBD1; abundance: .
CDR3aa: CASSPGQGDQPQHF; CDR3nt: TGTGCCAGCTCACCGGGACAGGGGGATCAGCCCCAGCATTTT; j_gene: TRBJ1-5; v_gene: TRBV18; d_gene: TRBD1; abundance: .
CDR3aa: CASSPGDRGGYTF; CDR3nt: TGTGCCAGCAGCCCGGGGGACAGGGGTGGCTACACCTTC; j_gene: TRBJ1-2; v_gene: TRBV5-6; d_gene: TRBD1; abundance: .
CDR3aa: CASSYSSQGGETQYF; CDR3nt: TGTGCCAGCAGTTACTCGTCCCAGGGAGGAGAGACCCAGTACTTC; j_gene: TRBJ2-5; v_gene: TRBV6-5; d_gene: .; abundance: .
CDR3aa: CASTSDRGYGYTF; CDR3nt: TGTGCCAGCACCTCGGACAGGGGCTATGGCTACACCTTC; j_gene: TRBJ1-2; v_gene: TRBV28; d_gene: TRBD1; abundance: .
CDR3aa: CATIRGTEAFF; CDR3nt: TGTGCCACCATCCGGGGCACTGAAGCTTTCTTT; j_gene: TRBJ1-1; v_gene: TRBV28; d_gene: .; abundance: .
CDR3aa: CASSQGTGDYEQYF; CDR3nt: TGTGCCAGCAGCCAAGGGACAGGGGACTACGAGCAGTACTTC; j_gene: TRBJ2-7; v_gene: TRBV3-1/TRBV3-2; d_gene: TRBD1; abundance: .
CDR3aa: CASSDSTGGGYTF; CDR3nt: TGTGCCAGCAGTGACTCGACAGGAGGAGGCTACACCTTC; j_gene: TRBJ1-2; v_gene: TRBV6-4; d_gene: .; abundance: .
CDR3aa: CASSQDSFSGNTIYF; CDR3nt: TGTGCCAGTAGTCAGGACTCTTTCTCTGGAAACACCATATATTTT; j_gene: TRBJ1-3; v_gene: TRBV19; d_gene: .; abundance: .
CDR3aa: CASSTGTSGINEQFF; CDR3nt: TGTGCCAGCAGTACCGGGACTAGCGGGATCAATGAGCAGTTCTTC; j_gene: TRBJ2-1; v_gene: TRBV28; d_gene: TRBD2; abundance: .
CDR3aa: CASSLLGTGGLGNEKLFF; CDR3nt: TGTGCCAGCAGCTTACTCGGGACAGGGGGCTTAGGTAATGAAAAACTGTTTTTT; j_gene: TRBJ1-4; v_gene: TRBV5-6; d_gene: TRBD1; abundance: .
CDR3aa: CASSQEPGSSQPQHF; CDR3nt: TGCGCCAGCAGCCAAGAACCAGGGTCGAGTCAGCCCCAGCATTTT; j_gene: TRBJ1-5; v_gene: TRBV4-1; d_gene: .; abundance: .
CDR3aa: CASSMLGATEAFF; CDR3nt: TGTGCCAGTAGTATGCTGGGAGCTACTGAAGCTTTCTTT; j_gene: TRBJ1-1; v_gene: TRBV19; d_gene: .; abundance: .
CDR3aa: CASSLGQQKETQYF; CDR3nt: TGTGCCAGCAGCTTGGGACAGCAAAAGGAGACCCAGTACTTC; j_gene: TRBJ2-5; v_gene: TRBV5-4; d_gene: .; abundance: .